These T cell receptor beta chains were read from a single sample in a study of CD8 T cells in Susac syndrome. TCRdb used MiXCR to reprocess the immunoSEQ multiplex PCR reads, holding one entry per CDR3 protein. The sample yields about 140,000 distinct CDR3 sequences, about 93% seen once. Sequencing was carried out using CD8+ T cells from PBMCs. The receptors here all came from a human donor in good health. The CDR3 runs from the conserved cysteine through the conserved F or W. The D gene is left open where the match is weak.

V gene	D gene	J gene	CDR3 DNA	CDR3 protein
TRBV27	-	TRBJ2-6	TGTGCCACCTCTCAGGGGTACTCTGGGGCCAACGTCCTGACTTTC	CATSQGYSGANVLTF
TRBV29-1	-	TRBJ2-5	TGCAGCGTTGAATCCACGGCGAAGTGGGAGACCCAGTACTTC	CSVESTAKWETQYF
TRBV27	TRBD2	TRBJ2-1	TGTGCCAGCAGTCCCGGGACTAGCGGGAGACACAATGAGCAGTTCTTC	CASSPGTSGRHNEQFF
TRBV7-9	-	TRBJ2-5	TGTGCCAGCAGCTTAGACAACGGAGAGACCCAGTACTTC	CASSLDNGETQYF
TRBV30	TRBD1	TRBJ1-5	TGTGCCTGGAGTGTAGGGACAGGGAATCAGCCCCAGCATTTT	CAWSVGTGNQPQHF
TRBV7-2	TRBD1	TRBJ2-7	TGTGCCAGCAGCCGGACAGGGTACAACGAGCAGTACTTC	CASSRTGYNEQYF
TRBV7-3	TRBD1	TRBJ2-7	TGTGCCAGCAGCGCCGACAGGGTCGAGCAGTACTTC	CASSADRVEQYF
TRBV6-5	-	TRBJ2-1	TGTGCCAGCAGTTACGATAGTTCCAATGAGCAGTTCTTC	CASSYDSSNEQFF
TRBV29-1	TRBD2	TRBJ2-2	TGCAGCGCCGAGAGCGGGAGGGGAACCGGGGAGCTGTTTTTT	CSAESGRGTGELFF
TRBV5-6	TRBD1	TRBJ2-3	TGTGCCAGCAGCATACAGGGGGCTGGACGTCCGCAGTATTTT	CASSIQGAGRPQYF
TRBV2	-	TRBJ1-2	TGTGCCAGCAGCCCGGGACACACGAACTATGGCTACACCTTC	CASSPGHTNYGYTF
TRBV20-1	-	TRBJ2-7	TGCAGTGCTAGAGATATCCAGTCCTATAACAACTACGAGCAGTACTTC	CSARDIQSYNNYEQYF
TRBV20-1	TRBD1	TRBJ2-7	TGCAGTGCTAGCCGGGACAGAAACTCCTACGAGCAGTACTTC	CSASRDRNSYEQYF
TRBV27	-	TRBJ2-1	TGTGCCAGCAGTTTATTTCTACCATACAATGAGCAGTTCTTC	CASSLFLPYNEQFF
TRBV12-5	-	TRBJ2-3	TGTGCTAGTGGTTTGGGTTCGGGGCTATTTGGCGATACGCAGTATTTT	CASGLGSGLFGDTQYF
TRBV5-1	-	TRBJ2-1	TGCGCCAGCAGTTACACTACCTACAATGAGCAGTTCTTC	CASSYTTYNEQFF
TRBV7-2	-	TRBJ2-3	TGTGCCAGCAGCTTATGGGTCAGTCCTTACACAGATACGCAGTATTTT	CASSLWVSPYTDTQYF